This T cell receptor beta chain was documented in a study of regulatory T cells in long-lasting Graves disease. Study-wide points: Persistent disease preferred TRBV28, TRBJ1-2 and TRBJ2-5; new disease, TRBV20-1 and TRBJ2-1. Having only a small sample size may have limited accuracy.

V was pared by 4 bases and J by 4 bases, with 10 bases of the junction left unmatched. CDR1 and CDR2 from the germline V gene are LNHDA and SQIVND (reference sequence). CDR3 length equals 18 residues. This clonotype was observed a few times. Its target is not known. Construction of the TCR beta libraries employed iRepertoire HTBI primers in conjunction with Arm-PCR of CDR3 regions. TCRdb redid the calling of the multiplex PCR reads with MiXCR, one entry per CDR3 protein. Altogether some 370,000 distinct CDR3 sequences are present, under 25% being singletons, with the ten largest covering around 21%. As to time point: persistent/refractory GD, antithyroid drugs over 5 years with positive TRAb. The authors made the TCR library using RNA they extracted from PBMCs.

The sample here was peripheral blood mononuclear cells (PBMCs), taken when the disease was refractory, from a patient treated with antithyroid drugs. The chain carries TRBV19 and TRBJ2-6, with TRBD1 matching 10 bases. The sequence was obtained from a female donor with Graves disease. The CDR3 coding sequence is TGTGCCAGTAGTACGGGACAGGGGAGTATTCTCGGGGCCAACGTCCTGACTTTC. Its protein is CASSTGQGSILGANVLTF.